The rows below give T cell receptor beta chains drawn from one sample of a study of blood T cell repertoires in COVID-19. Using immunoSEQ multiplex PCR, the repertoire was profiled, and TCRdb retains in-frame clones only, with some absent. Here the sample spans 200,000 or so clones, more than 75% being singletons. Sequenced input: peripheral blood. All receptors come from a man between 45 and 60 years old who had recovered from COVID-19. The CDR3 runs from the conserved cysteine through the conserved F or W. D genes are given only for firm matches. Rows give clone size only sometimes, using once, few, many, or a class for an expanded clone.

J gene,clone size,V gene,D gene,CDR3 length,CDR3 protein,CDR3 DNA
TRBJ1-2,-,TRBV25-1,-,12,CASSGGGYGYTF,TGTGCCAGCAGTGGAGGGGGCTATGGCTACACCTTC
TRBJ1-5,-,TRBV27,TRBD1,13,CASSQGGLQPQHF,TGTGCCAGCAGTCAAGGGGGCCTTCAGCCCCAGCATTTT
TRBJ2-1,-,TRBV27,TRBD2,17,CASSFESSWGRGFEQFF,TGTGCCAGCAGTTTTGAGTCTAGCTGGGGGAGGGGTTTTGAGCAGTTCTTC
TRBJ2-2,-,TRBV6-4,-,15,CASSPGRVGTGELFF,TGTGCCAGCAGCCCAGGCAGGGTCGGCACCGGGGAGCTGTTTTTT
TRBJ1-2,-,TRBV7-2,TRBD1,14,CASSLEGANYGYTF,TGTGCCAGCAGCTTAGAGGGGGCCAACTATGGCTACACCTTC
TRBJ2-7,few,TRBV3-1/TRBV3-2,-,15,CASSQVSLSSYEQYF,TGTGCCAGCAGCCAGGTCTCACTGAGCTCCTACGAGCAGTACTTC
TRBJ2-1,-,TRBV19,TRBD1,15,CASSWDRGRGNEQFF,TGTGCCAGTAGTTGGGACAGGGGGCGCGGCAATGAGCAGTTCTTC
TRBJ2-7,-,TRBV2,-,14,CASSDSQGRYEQYF,TGTGCCAGCAGTGATTCACAGGGACGTTACGAGCAGTACTTC
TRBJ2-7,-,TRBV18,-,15,CASSTRTESTYEQYF,TGTGCCAGCTCAACCCGGACAGAGTCAACCTACGAGCAGTACTTC
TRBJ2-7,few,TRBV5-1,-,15,CASSPGSGDPYEQYF,TGCGCCAGCAGCCCGGGGTCAGGCGACCCCTACGAGCAGTACTTC
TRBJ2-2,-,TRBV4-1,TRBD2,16,CASSQMTSGSTGELFF,TGCGCCAGCAGCCAAATGACTAGCGGGAGCACCGGGGAGCTGTTTTTT
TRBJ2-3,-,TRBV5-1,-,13,CASSLGRGDTQYF,TGCGCCAGCAGCTTGGGCCGGGGTGATACGCAGTATTTT
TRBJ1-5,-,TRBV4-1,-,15,CASSQAGDSNQPQHF,TGCGCCAGCAGCCAGGCGGGGGATAGCAATCAGCCCCAGCATTTT
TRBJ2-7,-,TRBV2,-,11,CASRRVGEQYF,TGTGCCAGCAGGAGGGTTGGCGAGCAGTACTTC
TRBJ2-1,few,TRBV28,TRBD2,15,CASSIIAGASNEQFF,TGTGCCAGCAGTATAATAGCGGGAGCAAGCAATGAGCAGTTCTTC
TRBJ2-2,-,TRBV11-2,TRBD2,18,CASSGLAFTPTVAGELFF,TGTGCCAGCAGTGGACTAGCGTTTACCCCCACGGTGGCCGGGGAGCTGTTTTTT
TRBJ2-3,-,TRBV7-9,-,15,CASSFEDSSTDTQYF,TGTGCCAGCAGCTTTGAGGACAGTAGCACAGATACGCAGTATTTT
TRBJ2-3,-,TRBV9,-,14,CASSPPLTPDTQYF,TGTGCCAGCAGCCCCCCTTTGACTCCAGATACGCAGTATTTT
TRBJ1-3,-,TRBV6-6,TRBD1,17,CASSQTPTGISGNTIYF,TGTGCCAGCAGTCAAACTCCGACAGGGATTTCTGGAAACACCATATATTTT
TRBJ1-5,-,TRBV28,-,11,CASSLRAAQHF,TGTGCCAGCAGTTTACGAGCGGCCCAGCATTTT
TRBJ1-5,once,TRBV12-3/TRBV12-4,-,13,CASNSEGYQPQHF,TGTGCCAGCAATTCGGAGGGGTACCAGCCCCAGCATTTT
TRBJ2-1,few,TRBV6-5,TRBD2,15,CANSISAGGINEQFF,TGTGCCAACTCGATCTCAGCGGGAGGTATCAATGAGCAGTTCTTC
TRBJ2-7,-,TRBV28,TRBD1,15,CASSLTGSFSYEQYF,TGTGCCAGCAGTTTGACAGGGTCTTTTTCCTACGAGCAGTACTTC
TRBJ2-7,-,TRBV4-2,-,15,CASSHSAITGNEQYF,TGTGCCAGCAGCCACTCTGCTATTACAGGGAACGAGCAGTACTTC
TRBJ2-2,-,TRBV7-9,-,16,CASSGGNGLRTGELFF,TGTGCCAGCAGCGGGGGGAATGGGTTGCGAACCGGGGAGCTGTTTTTT
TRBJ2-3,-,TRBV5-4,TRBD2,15,CASSLSLADTDTQYF,TGTGCCAGCAGCTTGTCCCTAGCGGACACAGATACGCAGTATTTT
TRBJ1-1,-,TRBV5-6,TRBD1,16,CASSFGQGGVGTEAFF,TGTGCCAGCAGCTTTGGACAGGGGGGTGTAGGCACTGAAGCTTTCTTT